The sample holds a few counts of the clone carrying this T cell receptor (beta chain). This entry is derived from a study of blood T cell repertoires in COVID-19. The CDR3 sequence is 20 residues long. V shed 6 bases, J shed 0 bases, and the junction held 19 bases outside the gene matches. Germline V gives CDR1 MNHNY, CDR2 SVGAGI (reference sequence). Libraries were prepared by immunoSEQ multiplex PCR; TCRdb keeps only in-frame clonotypes and omits some of them. Of 450,000 or so clones listed, roughly 87% are singletons. The clonotype originates from a young man with COVID-19, enrolled during active disease. V is TRBV6-6 and J is TRBJ2-2, with 7 bases fitting TRBD1. Input material: peripheral blood. The CDR3 DNA reads as TGTGCCAGCAGCCCCGGGACCAGACAGGGACGTCGATCGAACACCGGGGAGCTGTTTTTT. It codes for CASSPGTRQGRRSNTGELFF.